This TCR beta chain comes out of a study of cytomegalovirus exposure and HLA in healthy donors. The PCR was carried out with 60 Vbeta primers and 13 Jbeta primers. Using immunoSEQ multiplex PCR, the repertoire was profiled, and TCRdb retains in-frame clones only, with some absent. The sample records fewer than 200,000 clones, 79% being singletons. The J segment lost 2 bases and the V segment lost 6 bases, leaving 7 bases of the junction unmatched. The CDR3 contains 16 residues. Germline V gene sequence: CDR1 SGHNT, CDR2 YENEEA. The receptor was derived from a woman aged 35 to 49 in good health and CMV-seronegative. The chain joins TRBV11-3 to TRBJ2-1, with 10 bases matching TRBD2. Sequencing used PBMCs. The CDR3 DNA reads as TGTGCCAGCAGTCGGAGCGGGGGGGGGCCCTACAATGAGCAGTTCTTC. Encoded protein: CASSRSGGGPYNEQFF.